A selection of T cell receptor beta chains follows, all from one sample in a study of OX40 agonist ivuxolimab in advanced cancers. Repertoires were generated with immunoSEQ multiplex PCR, while TCRdb's copy carries only in-frame clones and drops some. The data show about 77,000 clones, 86% seen once. Sample: CD4+ or CD8+ T cells sorted from blood, taken in a trial of the OX40 agonist ivuxolimab. The receptors shown here come from an adult with an advanced solid tumor such as melanoma, head and neck, liver or kidney cancer. CDR3s leave out the opening cysteine and the closing phenylalanine or tryptophan. Part of the rows lack a size; the others show once, few, many or a class for expanded clones.

TRBJ2-1 TRBV10-3 - AIRRGLAGGPTDEQF
TRBJ1-2 TRBV28 - ASTDSRARGYT
TRBJ2-5 TRBV9 - ASSVEGGQYQETQY
TRBJ2-7 TRBV5-1 - ASSFGIAGGIEGEQY
TRBJ2-1 TRBV9 - ASSVASGEQGRFNEQF
TRBJ2-5 TRBV7-9 - ASGSGSFQETQY
TRBJ1-3 TRBV5-6 - ASSLAGNTIY
TRBJ2-2 TRBV10-1 few ASRLAGDTGELF
TRBJ2-3 TRBV11-3 - ASSLRQGAGDTQY
TRBJ2-3 TRBV4-3 - ASSQGTSGATDTQY